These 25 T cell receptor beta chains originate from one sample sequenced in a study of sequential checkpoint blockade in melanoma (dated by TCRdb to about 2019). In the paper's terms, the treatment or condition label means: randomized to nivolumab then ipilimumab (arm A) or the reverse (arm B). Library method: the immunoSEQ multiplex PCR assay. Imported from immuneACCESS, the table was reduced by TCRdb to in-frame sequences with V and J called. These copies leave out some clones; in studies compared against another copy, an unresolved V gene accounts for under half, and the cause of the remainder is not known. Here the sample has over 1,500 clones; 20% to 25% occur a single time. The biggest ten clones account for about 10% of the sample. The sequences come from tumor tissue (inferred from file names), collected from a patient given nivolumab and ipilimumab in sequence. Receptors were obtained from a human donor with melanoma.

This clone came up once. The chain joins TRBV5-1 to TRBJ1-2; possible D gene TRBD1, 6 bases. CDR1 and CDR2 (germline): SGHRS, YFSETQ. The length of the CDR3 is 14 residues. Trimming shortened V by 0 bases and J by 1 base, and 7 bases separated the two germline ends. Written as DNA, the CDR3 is TGCGCCAGCAGCTTGGAGGGGGTTAACTATGGCTACACCTTC. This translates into CASSLEGVNYGYTF.

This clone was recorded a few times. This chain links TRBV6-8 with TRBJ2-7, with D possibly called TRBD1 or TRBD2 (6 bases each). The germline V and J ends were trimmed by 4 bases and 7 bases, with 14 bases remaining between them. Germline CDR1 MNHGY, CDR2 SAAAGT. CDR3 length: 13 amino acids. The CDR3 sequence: CASSWTGAREQYF. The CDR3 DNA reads TGTGCCAGCAGTTGGACGGGGGCTCGTGAGCAGTACTTC.

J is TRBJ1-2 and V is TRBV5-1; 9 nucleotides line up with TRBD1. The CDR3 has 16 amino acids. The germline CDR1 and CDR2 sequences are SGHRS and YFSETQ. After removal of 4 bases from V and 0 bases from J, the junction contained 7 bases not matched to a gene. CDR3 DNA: TGCGCCAGCAGCAGTGGACAGGGGAGAGCTAACTATGGCTACACCTTC. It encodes CASSSGQGRANYGYTF.

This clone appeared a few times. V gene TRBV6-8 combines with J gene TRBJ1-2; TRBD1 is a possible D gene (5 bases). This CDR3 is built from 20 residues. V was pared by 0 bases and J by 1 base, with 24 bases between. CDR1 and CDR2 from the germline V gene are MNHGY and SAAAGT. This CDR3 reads CASSYSPDRPGRSLNYGYTF. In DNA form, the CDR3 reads TGTGCCAGCAGTTACTCCCCCGATCGTCCGGGACGGTCGCTTAACTATGGCTACACCTTC.

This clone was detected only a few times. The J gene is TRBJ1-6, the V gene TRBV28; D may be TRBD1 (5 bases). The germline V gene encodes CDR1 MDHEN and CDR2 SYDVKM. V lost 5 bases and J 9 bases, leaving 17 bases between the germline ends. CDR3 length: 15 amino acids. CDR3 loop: CASSPLRGPLSPLHF. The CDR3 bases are TGTGCCAGCAGTCCCCTCCGGGGCCCCCTTTCACCCCTCCACTTT.

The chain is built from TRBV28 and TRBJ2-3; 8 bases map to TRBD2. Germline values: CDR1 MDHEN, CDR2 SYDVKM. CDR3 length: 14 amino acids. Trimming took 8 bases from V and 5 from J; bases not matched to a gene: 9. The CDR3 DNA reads TGTGCCAGCCTCCCCCGGGGGGGCCAAGATACGCAGTATTTT. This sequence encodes CASLPRGGQDTQYF.

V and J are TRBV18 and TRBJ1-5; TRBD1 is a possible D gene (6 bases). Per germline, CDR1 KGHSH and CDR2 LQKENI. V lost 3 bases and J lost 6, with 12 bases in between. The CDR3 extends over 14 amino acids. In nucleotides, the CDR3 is TGTGCCAGCTCACCGGACAGCGGGAGTCAGCCCCAGCATTTT. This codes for CASSPDSGSQPQHF.

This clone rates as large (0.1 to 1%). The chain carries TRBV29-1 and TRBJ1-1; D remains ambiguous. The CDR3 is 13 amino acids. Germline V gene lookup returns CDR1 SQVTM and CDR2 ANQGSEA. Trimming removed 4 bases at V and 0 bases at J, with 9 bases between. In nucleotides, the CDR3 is TGCAGCGTTGGTGGCAGAATGAACACTGAAGCTTTCTTT. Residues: CSVGGRMNTEAFF.

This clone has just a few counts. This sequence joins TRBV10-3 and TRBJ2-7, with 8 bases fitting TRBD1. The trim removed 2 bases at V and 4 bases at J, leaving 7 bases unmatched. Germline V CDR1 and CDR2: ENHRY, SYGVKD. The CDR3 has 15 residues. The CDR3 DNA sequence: TGTGCCATCAGTGAGAAAGGGCAGGGGGCTTACGAGCAGTACTTC. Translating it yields CAISEKGQGAYEQYF.

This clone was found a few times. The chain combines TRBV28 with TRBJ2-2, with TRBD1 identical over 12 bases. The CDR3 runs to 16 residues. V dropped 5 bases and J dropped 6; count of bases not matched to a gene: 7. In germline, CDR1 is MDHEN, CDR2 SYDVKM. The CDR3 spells CASSPTRDRGPGELFF. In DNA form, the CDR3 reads TGTGCCAGCAGTCCAACCCGGGACAGGGGGCCCGGGGAGCTGTTTTTT.

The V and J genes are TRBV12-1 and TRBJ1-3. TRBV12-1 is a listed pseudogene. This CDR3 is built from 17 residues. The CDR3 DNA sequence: TGTGCCAGCAACACAACCACCCCGGGGGGCTGGGGAAACACCATATATTTT. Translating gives CASNTTTPGGWGNTIYF.

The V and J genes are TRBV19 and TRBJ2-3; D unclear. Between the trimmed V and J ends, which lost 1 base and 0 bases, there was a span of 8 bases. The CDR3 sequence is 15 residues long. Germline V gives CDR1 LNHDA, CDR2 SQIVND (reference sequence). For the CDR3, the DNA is TGTGCCAGTAGTATAGGACCCTCGAGCACAGATACGCAGTATTTT. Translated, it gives CASSIGPSSTDTQYF. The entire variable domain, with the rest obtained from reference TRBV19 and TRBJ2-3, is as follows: DGGITQSPKYLFRKEGQNVTLSCEQNLNHDAMYWYRQDPGQGLRLIYYSQIVNDFQKGDIAEGYSVSREKKESFPLTVTSAQKNPTAFYLCASSIGPSSTDTQYFGPGTRLTVL.

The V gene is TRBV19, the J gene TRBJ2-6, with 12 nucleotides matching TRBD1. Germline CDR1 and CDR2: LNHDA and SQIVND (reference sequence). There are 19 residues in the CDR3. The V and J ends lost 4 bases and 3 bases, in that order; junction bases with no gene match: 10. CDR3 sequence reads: CASSTTGTGGLGGANVLTF. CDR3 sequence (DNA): TGTGCCAGTAGTACGACCGGGACAGGGGGCTTAGGTGGGGCCAACGTCCTGACTTTC.

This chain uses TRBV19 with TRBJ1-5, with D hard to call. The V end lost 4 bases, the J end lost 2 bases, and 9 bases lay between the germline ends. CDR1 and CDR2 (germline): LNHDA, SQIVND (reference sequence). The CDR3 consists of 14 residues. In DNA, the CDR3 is TGTGCCAGTAGTACCCAAACGGGCAATCAGCCCCAGCATTTT. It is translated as CASSTQTGNQPQHF.

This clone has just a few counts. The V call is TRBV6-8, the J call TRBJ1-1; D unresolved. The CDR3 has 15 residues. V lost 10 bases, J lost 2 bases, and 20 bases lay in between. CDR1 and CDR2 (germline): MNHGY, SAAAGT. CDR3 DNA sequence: TGTGCCATCACCCGGTCCCCAAAACCCAACACTGAAGCTTTCTTT. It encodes CAITRSPKPNTEAFF.

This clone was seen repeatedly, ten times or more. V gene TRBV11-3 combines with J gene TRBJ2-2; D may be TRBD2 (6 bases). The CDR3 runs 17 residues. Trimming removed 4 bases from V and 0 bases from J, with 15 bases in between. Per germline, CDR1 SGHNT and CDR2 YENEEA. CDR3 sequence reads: CASSSGGVPTNTGELFF. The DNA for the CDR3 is TGTGCCAGCAGCTCCGGGGGAGTCCCGACGAACACCGGGGAGCTGTTTTTT.

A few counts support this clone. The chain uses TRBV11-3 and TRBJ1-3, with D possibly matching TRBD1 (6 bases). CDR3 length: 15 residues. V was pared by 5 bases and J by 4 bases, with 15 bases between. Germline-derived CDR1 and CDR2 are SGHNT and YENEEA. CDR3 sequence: CASSRTHRAGNTIYF. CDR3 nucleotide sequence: TGTGCCAGCAGCCGGACTCACAGGGCCGGAAACACCATATATTTT. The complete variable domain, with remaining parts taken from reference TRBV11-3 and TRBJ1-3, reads EAGVVQSPRYKIIEKKQPVAFWCNPISGHNTLYWYLQNLGQGPELLIRYENEEAVDDSQLPKDRFSAERLKGVDSTLKIQPAELGDSAVYLCASSRTHRAGNTIYFGEGSWLTVV.

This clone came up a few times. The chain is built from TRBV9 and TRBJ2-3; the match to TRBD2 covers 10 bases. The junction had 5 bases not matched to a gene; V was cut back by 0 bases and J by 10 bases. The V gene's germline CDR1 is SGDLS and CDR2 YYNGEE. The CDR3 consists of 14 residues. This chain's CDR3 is CASSVDTAGGPQYF. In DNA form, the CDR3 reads TGTGCCAGCAGCGTAGATACAGCGGGGGGGCCGCAGTATTTT.

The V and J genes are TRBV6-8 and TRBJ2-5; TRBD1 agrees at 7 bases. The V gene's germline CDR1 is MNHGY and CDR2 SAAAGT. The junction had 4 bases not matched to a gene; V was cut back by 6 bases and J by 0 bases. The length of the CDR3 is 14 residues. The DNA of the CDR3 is TGTGCCAGCAGCCCGACAGGGAACCAAGAGACCCAGTACTTC. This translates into CASSPTGNQETQYF.

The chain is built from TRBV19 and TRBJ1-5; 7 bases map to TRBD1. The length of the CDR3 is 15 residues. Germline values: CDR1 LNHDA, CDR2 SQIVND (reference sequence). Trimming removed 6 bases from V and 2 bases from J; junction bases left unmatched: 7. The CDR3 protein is CASRQGGGGNQPQHF. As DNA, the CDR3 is TGTGCCAGTAGGCAGGGGGGTGGCGGCAATCAGCCCCAGCATTTT.

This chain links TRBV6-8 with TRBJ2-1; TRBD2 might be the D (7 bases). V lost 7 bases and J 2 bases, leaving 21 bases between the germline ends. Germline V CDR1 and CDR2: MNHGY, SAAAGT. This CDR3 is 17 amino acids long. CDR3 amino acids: CASNPRGGPKTYNEQFF. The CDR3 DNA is TGTGCCAGCAATCCCCGCGGGGGCCCAAAAACCTACAATGAGCAGTTCTTC.

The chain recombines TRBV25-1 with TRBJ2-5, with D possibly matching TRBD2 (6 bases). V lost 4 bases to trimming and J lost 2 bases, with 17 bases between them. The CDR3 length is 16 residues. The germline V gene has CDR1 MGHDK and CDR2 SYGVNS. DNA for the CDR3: TGTGCCAGCAGTGCGCCCGTGCGGGGCCTTCAAGAGACCCAGTACTTC. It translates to CASSAPVRGLQETQYF.

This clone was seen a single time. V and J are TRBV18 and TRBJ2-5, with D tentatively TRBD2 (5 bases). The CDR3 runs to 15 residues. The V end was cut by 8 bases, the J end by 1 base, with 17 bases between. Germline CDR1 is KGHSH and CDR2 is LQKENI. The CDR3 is CASHRKEAFQETQYF. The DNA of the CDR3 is TGTGCCAGCCATCGAAAGGAGGCTTTCCAAGAGACCCAGTACTTC.

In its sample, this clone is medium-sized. CDR3 loop: CASSLLAGWVPSQGSYEQYF. The DNA for the CDR3 is TGTGCCAGCAGCTTACTAGCTGGGTGGGTGCCTAGTCAGGGCTCCTACGAGCAGTACTTC. J is TRBJ2-7 and V is TRBV11-3; either TRBD1 or TRBD2 may fit D (5 bases each). V was shortened by 2 bases and J by 0 bases, with 26 bases between the two germline ends. Germline loops: CDR1 SGHNT, CDR2 YENEEA. The CDR3 covers 20 residues.

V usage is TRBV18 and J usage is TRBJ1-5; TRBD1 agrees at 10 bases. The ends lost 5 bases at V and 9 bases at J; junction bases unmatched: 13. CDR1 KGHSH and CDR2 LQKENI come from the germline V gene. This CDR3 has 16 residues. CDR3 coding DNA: TGTGCCAGCTCAAGTTCTGGGGACAGGGGAGGAAGGCCCCAGCATTTT. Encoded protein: CASSSSGDRGGRPQHF.